This T cell receptor (beta chain) emerged from a study of beta chain features in type 1 diabetes. Overall study findings and caveats: Comparison showed that naive, central memory and Treg TCRB repertoires appeared more similar among patients than among healthy donors.

The investigators reverse transcribed all of the isolated RNA, so they sequenced expressed TCRB transcripts. TCRdb's table, derived via immunoSEQ multiplex PCR, lists solely in-frame clones and lacks some. The data contain about 220,000 clones, roughly a tenth of them singletons. The CDR3 runs to 11 residues. CDR1 is SQVTM, CDR2 ANQGSEA, per germline. V was cut by 2 bases and J by 7 bases, with 5 bases left in between. Points on this clone: The antigen is undetermined.

The receptor was derived from a man aged 18 to 29 in good health. Input material: central memory CD4+ T cells from blood. This chain links TRBV29-1 with TRBJ2-2; D gene uncertain. The CDR3 nucleotides read TGCAGCGTTGAATTCGGCGGGGAGCTGTTTTTT. Protein product: CSVEFGGELFF.